Presented here are 29 T cell receptor beta chains from one specimen sequenced in a study of blood T cell repertoires in COVID-19. Method: immunoSEQ multiplex PCR; TCRdb's copy keeps in-frame clones and lacks some. Of 40,000 or so clones listed, over 80% were seen once; the top ten hold 7.5% to 10%. Sequenced input: peripheral blood. These receptors came from a human donor in a cohort sampled during active COVID-19.

The rearrangement links TRBV6-5 to TRBJ1-2, with D unresolved. The CDR3 totals 16 residues. V lost 0 bases, J lost 0 bases, and 11 bases lay in between. CDR1 is MNHEY and CDR2 is SVGAGI in the germline V gene. Written as DNA, the CDR3 is TGTGCCAGCAGTTACTCGAATGGCGGCACTAACTATGGCTACACCTTC. Protein product: CASSYSNGGTNYGYTF.

This chain connects TRBV29-1 to TRBJ2-5; TRBD2 agrees at 7 bases. CDR1 and CDR2 from the germline V gene are SQVTM and ANQGSEA. This CDR3 contains 13 residues. V was pared by 2 bases and J by 7 bases, with 7 bases of the junction left unmatched. CDR3 sequence (DNA): TGCAGCGTTGAACGCGCGGGGGTAGGGACCCAGTACTTC. The encoded protein is CSVERAGVGTQYF.

This clone was seen a single time. V and J are TRBV14 and TRBJ1-1; no clear D gene. V dropped 1 base and J dropped 1 base, with 7 bases sitting between them. The CDR3 extends over 14 amino acids. The germline V gene has CDR1 SGHDN and CDR2 FVKESK. CDR3 amino acids: CASSQGPGNTEAFF. The CDR3 bases are TGTGCCAGCAGCCAAGGTCCGGGGAACACTGAAGCTTTCTTT. Full variable domain (remainder filled in from reference TRBV14 and TRBJ1-1): EAGVTQFPSHSVIEKGQTVTLRCDPISGHDNLYWYRRVMGKEIKFLLHFVKESKQDESGMPNNRFLAERTGGTYSTLKVQPAELEDSGVYFCASSQGPGNTEAFFGQGTRLTVV.

The chain combines TRBV28 with TRBJ1-2; D perhaps matches TRBD1 (5 bases). V dropped 6 bases and J dropped 2 bases, with 13 bases sitting between them. This CDR3 is built from 14 residues. From germline, CDR1 is MDHEN and CDR2 SYDVKM. CDR3 nucleotides: TGTGCCAGCAGCATTTTGGGGGGGAACTATGGCTACACCTTC. Protein sequence: CASSILGGNYGYTF.

The rearrangement joins TRBV11-2 to TRBJ2-5; 9 positions match TRBD1. The ends lost 5 bases at V and 6 bases at J; junction bases unmatched: 10. This CDR3 comprises 15 residues. CDR1 is SGHAT, CDR2 FQNNGV, per germline. CDR3 nucleotides: TGTGCCAGCAGCCCGGGGACAGGGAGTGGGCAGACCCAGTACTTC. Its translation is CASSPGTGSGQTQYF.

This clone has a single count. The CDR3 spells CASSLLQGAYEQYF. The DNA for the CDR3 is TGTGCCAGCAGTTTGTTACAGGGGGCCTACGAGCAGTACTTC. The V and J genes are TRBV28 and TRBJ2-7; 8 nucleotides match TRBD1. CDR1 and CDR2 (germline): MDHEN, SYDVKM. Trimming removed 3 bases from V and 2 bases from J; junction bases left unmatched: 3. This CDR3 is 14 amino acids long.

V gene TRBV28 combines with J gene TRBJ2-2, with D perhaps TRBD2 (5 bases). V was clipped by 4 bases and J by 0 bases, with 9 bases between them. Per germline, CDR1 MDHEN and CDR2 SYDVKM. The length of the CDR3 is 15 residues. The CDR3 DNA reads TGTGCCAGCAGTTATGCGGGCGCGAACACCGGGGAGCTGTTTTTT. This sequence encodes CASSYAGANTGELFF.

Concerning this clone: An end of the junction does not agree with germline; a read error may underlie this. The chain uses TRBV7-7 and TRBJ2-7; D perhaps matches TRBD1 (7 bases). CDR1 is SSHAT, CDR2 FNYEAQ, per germline (reference sequence). This CDR3 spans 17 amino acids. DNA of the CDR3: TGTGCTAGCAGCTCCTCAAGGGGGGACAGAAGGAATTGCGAGCAGTACTTC. It specifies CASSSSRGDRRNCEQYF.

This rearrangement joins TRBV14 to TRBJ2-1; D gene ambiguous. Per the germline V gene, CDR1 is SGHDN and CDR2 is FVKESK. This CDR3 contains 13 residues. The V end was cut by 2 bases, the J end by 4 bases, with 6 bases between. The CDR3 loop reads CASSQQIYNEQFF. In nucleotides, the CDR3 is TGTGCCAGCAGCCAACAGATATACAATGAGCAGTTCTTC.

The V gene is TRBV5-1, the J gene TRBJ2-1; TRBD1 agrees at 7 bases. V was pared by 4 bases and J by 6 bases, with 7 bases of the junction left unmatched. The CDR3 totals 14 residues. Germline loops: CDR1 SGHRS, CDR2 YFSETQ. The CDR3 protein is CASSPTTGSNEQFF. The CDR3 coding sequence is TGCGCCAGCAGCCCGACGACAGGGAGCAATGAGCAGTTCTTC.

This rearrangement joins TRBV28 to TRBJ1-5; D is perhaps TRBD1 (5 bases). The germline gives CDR1 MDHEN, CDR2 SYDVKM. There are 15 residues in the CDR3. Trimming removed 2 bases at V and 5 bases at J, with 13 bases between. The CDR3 coding sequence is TGTGCCAGCAGTTTACCCGATGGCAGGGATCAGCCCCAGCATTTT. Residues: CASSLPDGRDQPQHF.

The chain has TRBV6-6 and TRBJ1-1; TRBD1 might be the D (6 bases). The V gene's germline CDR1 is MNHNY and CDR2 SVGAGI (reference sequence). V lost 2 bases, J lost 2 bases, and 12 bases lay in between. This CDR3 is built from 15 residues. CDR3 sequence: CASSYRQATNTEAFF. The DNA for the CDR3 is TGTGCCAGCAGTTACCGACAGGCAACTAACACTGAAGCTTTCTTT.

This clone was observed a single time. The J gene is TRBJ1-2, the V gene TRBV5-1; TRBD1 is a possible D gene (5 bases). V lost 0 bases to trimming and J lost 4 bases, with 10 bases between them. The CDR3 length is 14 residues. CDR1 is SGHRS and CDR2 is YFSETQ in the germline V gene. CDR3 sequence: CASSLEGAGYGYTF. CDR3 nucleotide sequence: TGCGCCAGCAGCTTGGAAGGGGCCGGCTATGGCTACACCTTC.

The chain employs TRBV5-4 and TRBJ1-1; unclear D gene. The germline CDR1 and CDR2 sequences are SGHNT and YYREEE (reference sequence). Trimming pared 7 bases from V and 5 bases from J, leaving 15 bases between. This CDR3 is 13 amino acids long. Written as DNA, the CDR3 is TGTGCCAGCGGGTCCGGAGGTAGGACTGAAGCTTTCTTT. This encodes CASGSGGRTEAFF.

The CDR3 region has the DNA TGTGCCAGCCAGACTAGCGGGGCCTCCTACGAGCAGTACTTC. This sequence encodes CASQTSGASYEQYF. The gene calls are TRBV27 and TRBJ2-7, with 11 bases matching TRBD2. Germline V gene lookup returns CDR1 MNHEY and CDR2 SMNVEV (reference sequence). The CDR3 covers 14 residues. Trimming cost V 8 bases and J 0 bases; bases outside gene matches: 3.

V is TRBV2 and J is TRBJ2-3; 8 bases are a match to TRBD2. The germline gives CDR1 SNHLY, CDR2 FYNNEI. V lost 6 bases to trimming and J lost 2 bases; unmatched junction nucleotides: 13. The CDR3 is 17 amino acids. The CDR3 nucleotides are TGTGCCAGCAGGAATCGGGGCGGGGGGCGTACCACAGATACGCAGTATTTT. Amino acid sequence: CASRNRGGGRTTDTQYF. The complete variable domain, with remaining parts taken from reference TRBV2 and TRBJ2-3, reads EPEVTQTPSHQVTQMGQEVILRCVPISNHLYFYWYRQILGQKVEFLVSFYNNEISEKSEIFDDQFSVERPDGSNFTLKIRSTKLEDSAMYFCASRNRGGGRTTDTQYFGPGTRLTVL.

The chain combines TRBV19 with TRBJ2-2; TRBD2 matches 7 bases. Germline V lookup: CDR1 LNHDA, CDR2 SQIVND (reference sequence). This CDR3 has 18 residues. The trim removed 0 bases at V and 5 bases at J, leaving 12 bases unmatched. The chain's CDR3 is CASSIDISGVLRTGELFF. CDR3 coding DNA: TGTGCCAGTAGTATAGATATCAGCGGGGTCCTTAGAACCGGGGAGCTGTTTTTT.

This chain connects TRBV5-1 to TRBJ1-1; the D gene is possibly TRBD1 (6 bases). CDR1 SGHRS and CDR2 YFSETQ come from the germline V gene. The CDR3 sequence is 15 residues long. The V gene lost 0 bases and the J gene lost 0 bases, with 9 bases spanning the gap. The CDR3 nucleotides read TGCGCCAGCAGCTTGGGCGCAGGGGTGAACACTGAAGCTTTCTTT. Its translation is CASSLGAGVNTEAFF.

The chain joins TRBV6-5 to TRBJ2-2, with 8 bases that match TRBD1. V lost 6 bases and J lost 11; bases outside the gene matches: 14. The CDR3 is made up of 15 amino acids. In germline, CDR1 is MNHEY, CDR2 SVGAGI. The DNA for the CDR3 is TGTGCCAGCAGACCCATCGACAGGGGTCCTGGTGAGCTGTTTTTT. This encodes CASRPIDRGPGELFF.

V usage is TRBV25-1 and J usage is TRBJ1-4; 7 bases are shared with TRBD1. Looked up from germline, CDR1 is MGHDK and CDR2 is SYGVNS. The V and J ends lost 4 bases and 8 bases, in that order; junction bases with no gene match: 13. This CDR3 has 16 residues. CDR3 in DNA: TGTGCCAGCAGTGGGAGGACCGGGACAGCGAGGGAAAAACTGTTTTTT. It specifies CASSGRTGTAREKLFF.

This sequence joins TRBV5-1 and TRBJ1-2; TRBD1 agrees at 9 bases. CDR1 is SGHRS, CDR2 YFSETQ, per germline. The CDR3 contains 16 residues. Trimming cost V 0 bases and J 0 bases; bases outside gene matches: 3. CDR3 nucleotides: TGCGCCAGCAGCTTGGTGGGACAGGGAACTAACTATGGCTACACCTTC. Amino acid sequence: CASSLVGQGTNYGYTF.

The chain uses TRBV19 and TRBJ2-5, with 8 bases lining up with TRBD1. The CDR3 is 15 amino acids. Germline V gives CDR1 LNHDA, CDR2 SQIVND (reference sequence). With 5 bases clipped from V and 6 bases from J, the junction kept 11 bases outside the gene matches. CDR3 DNA: TGTGCCAGTAGTGAAACGGCAGGGGGCGAAAAGACCCAGTACTTC. It encodes CASSETAGGEKTQYF.

The chain is built from TRBV21-1 and TRBJ2-7; the table gives TRBD2 as D, unverified against the DNA. TRBV21-1 is a recognized pseudogene. This CDR3 comprises 18 residues. The CDR3 loop reads CASTSGLAGGDCRYEQYF. The DNA of the CDR3 is TGTGCCAGCACCAGTGGACTAGCGGGAGGGGACTGCCGATACGAGCAGTACTTC.

The rearrangement links TRBV4-1 to TRBJ1-2, with 8 bases that match TRBD1. V shed 4 bases, J shed 4 bases, and the junction held 8 bases outside the gene matches. This CDR3 contains 15 residues. Germline V gene lookup returns CDR1 MGHRA and CDR2 YSYEKL. CDR3 in amino acids: CASSLTGEGAYGYTF. Here the CDR3 DNA reads TGCGCCAGCAGCCTGACAGGGGAAGGAGCCTATGGCTACACCTTC.

This clone was recorded a few times. CDR3 nucleotides: TGCGCCAGCAGCCCTACACCACTAGCGGCGAACACCGGGGAGCTGTTTTTT. Its translation is CASSPTPLAANTGELFF. V usage is TRBV4-1 and J usage is TRBJ2-2; 8 nucleotides match TRBD2. Germline V lookup: CDR1 MGHRA, CDR2 YSYEKL. This CDR3 comprises 17 residues. V shed 4 bases and J 0 bases; nucleotides not matched to a gene: 7.

This rearrangement joins TRBV5-4 to TRBJ1-1; TRBD1 matches 10 bases. With V trimmed by 4 bases and J by 4 bases, 16 bases remained unmatched. The CDR3 is made up of 18 amino acids. The germline CDR1 and CDR2 sequences are SGHNT and YYREEE (reference sequence). Written as DNA, the CDR3 is TGTGCCAGCAGCCTGGGAAGACAGGGGGCAGTGGCGGGCACTGAAGCTTTCTTT. It encodes CASSLGRQGAVAGTEAFF.

This chain uses TRBV5-1 with TRBJ1-4, with TRBD1 matching over 10 bases. The trim removed 3 bases at V and 10 bases at J, leaving 12 bases unmatched. The length of the CDR3 is 16 residues. Looked up from germline, CDR1 is SGHRS and CDR2 is YFSETQ. For the CDR3, the DNA is TGCGCCAGCAGCTCCCTGAACTCCGGGACAGGGGCAAAACTGTTTTTT. Translating it yields CASSSLNSGTGAKLFF.

This clone was seen only once. This chain joins TRBV5-5 and TRBJ2-5; tentative D call: TRBD1 (6 bases). The CDR3 is 16 amino acids. Germline CDR1 is SGHKS and CDR2 is YYEKEE (reference sequence). Trimming left V 3 bases short and J 2 bases short, with 17 bases between. The CDR3 loop is CASSSTGTVLQETQYF. CDR3 DNA sequence: TGTGCCAGCAGCTCAACAGGGACGGTATTACAAGAGACCCAGTACTTC.

This chain uses TRBV5-8 with TRBJ1-1; D ambiguous. Germline lookup yields CDR1 SGHTS and CDR2 YDEGEE. V was trimmed by 4 bases and J by 8 bases, leaving 12 bases between them. The length of the CDR3 is 12 residues. CDR3 sequence reads: CASSRRIGEAFF. The CDR3 DNA sequence: TGTGCCAGCAGCCGGAGGATCGGGGAAGCTTTCTTT.